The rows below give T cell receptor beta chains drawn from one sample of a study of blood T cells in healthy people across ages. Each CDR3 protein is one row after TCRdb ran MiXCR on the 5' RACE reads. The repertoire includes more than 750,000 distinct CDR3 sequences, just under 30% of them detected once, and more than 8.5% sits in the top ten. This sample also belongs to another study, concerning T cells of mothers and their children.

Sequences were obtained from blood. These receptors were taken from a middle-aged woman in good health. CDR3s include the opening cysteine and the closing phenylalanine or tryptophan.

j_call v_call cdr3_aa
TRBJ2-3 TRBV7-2 CASSLAYPGGAVDTQYF
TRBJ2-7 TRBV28 CTTTRGGSYEQYF
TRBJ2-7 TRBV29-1 CSVDGLAGGSPSYEQYF
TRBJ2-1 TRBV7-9 CASSDQRDNEQFF
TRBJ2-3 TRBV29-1 CSVGTAYTQYF
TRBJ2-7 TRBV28 CVSGETVAYEQYF
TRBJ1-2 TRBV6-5 CASSYSSGQGRGYTF
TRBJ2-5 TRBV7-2 CASSPAPVSGVGTQYF
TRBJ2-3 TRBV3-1 CASRTLAGGADTQYF
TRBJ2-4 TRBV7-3 CASSRDGGGGNIQYF
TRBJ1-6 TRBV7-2 CASSPSTTLHF